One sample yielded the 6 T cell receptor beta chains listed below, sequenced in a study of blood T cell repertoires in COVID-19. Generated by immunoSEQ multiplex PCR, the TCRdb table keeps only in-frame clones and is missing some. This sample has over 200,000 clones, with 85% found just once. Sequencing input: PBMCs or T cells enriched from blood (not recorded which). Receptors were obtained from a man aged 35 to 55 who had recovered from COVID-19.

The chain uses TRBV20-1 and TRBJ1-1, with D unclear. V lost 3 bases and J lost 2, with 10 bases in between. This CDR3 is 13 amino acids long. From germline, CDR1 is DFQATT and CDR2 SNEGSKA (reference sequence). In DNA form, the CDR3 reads TGCAGTGCTAGTACAGACGGAAACACTGAAGCTTTCTTT. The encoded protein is CSASTDGNTEAFF.

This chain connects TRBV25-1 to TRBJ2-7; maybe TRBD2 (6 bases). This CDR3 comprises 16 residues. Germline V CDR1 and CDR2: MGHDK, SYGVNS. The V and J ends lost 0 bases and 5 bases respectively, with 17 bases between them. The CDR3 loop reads CASSEYGGPLDNEQYF. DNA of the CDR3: TGTGCCAGCAGTGAATACGGGGGACCCCTCGACAACGAGCAGTACTTC.

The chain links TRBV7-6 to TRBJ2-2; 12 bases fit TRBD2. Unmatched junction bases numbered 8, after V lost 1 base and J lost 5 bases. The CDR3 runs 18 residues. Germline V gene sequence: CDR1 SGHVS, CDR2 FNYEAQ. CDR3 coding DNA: TGTGCCAGCAGCTTAGAGCTAGCGGGAGGGCCGATGACCGGGGAGCTGTTTTTT. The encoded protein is CASSLELAGGPMTGELFF.

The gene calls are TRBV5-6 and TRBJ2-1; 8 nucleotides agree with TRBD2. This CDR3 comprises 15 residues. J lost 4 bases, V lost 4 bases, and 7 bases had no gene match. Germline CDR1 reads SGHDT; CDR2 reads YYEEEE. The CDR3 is CASSPTSGLYNEQFF. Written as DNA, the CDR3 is TGTGCCAGCAGCCCCACTAGCGGCCTATACAATGAGCAGTTCTTC.

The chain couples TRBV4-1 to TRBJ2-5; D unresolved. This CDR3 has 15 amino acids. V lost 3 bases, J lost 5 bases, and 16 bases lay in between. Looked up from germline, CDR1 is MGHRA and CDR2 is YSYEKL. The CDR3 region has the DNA TGCGCCAGCAGCCAGCCGCTCGCATCGAGGGAGACCCAGTACTTC. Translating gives CASSQPLASRETQYF.

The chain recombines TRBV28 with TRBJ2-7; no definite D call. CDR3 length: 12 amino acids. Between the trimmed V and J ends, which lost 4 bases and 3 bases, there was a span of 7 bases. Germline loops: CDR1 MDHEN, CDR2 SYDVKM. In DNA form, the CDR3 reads TGTGCCAGCAGTTCCGACATCTACGAGCAGTACTTC. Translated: CASSSDIYEQYF.